Listed below are T cell receptor beta chains from one sample, sequenced in a study of cytomegalovirus exposure and HLA in healthy donors. Here immunoSEQ multiplex PCR was the method, and the copy in TCRdb shows in-frame clones only, minus some. Among around 150,000 clones, about 77% were seen once, and the ten largest hold about a tenth. Sequenced material: PBMCs. These receptors were taken from a man aged 18 to 29 in good health and CMV-seropositive. CDR3s include the opening cysteine and the closing phenylalanine or tryptophan. D genes are given only for firm matches. Expanded clones are given a class, and other clones once, few, many or no size at all.

CDR3aa	CDR3nt	d_gene	abundance	v_gene	j_gene
CASRGTGFAGELFF	TGTGCCAGCAGGGGTACAGGGTTCGCCGGGGAGCTGTTTTTT	.	.	TRBV6-1	TRBJ2-2
CASSLVISPISGNTIYF	TGTGCCAGCAGCTTAGTTATTTCTCCTATCTCTGGAAACACCATATATTTT	.	once	TRBV11-2	TRBJ1-3
CASNRGAGEAFF	TGTGCCAGCAATCGGGGGGCGGGTGAAGCTTTCTTT	.	.	TRBV7-9	TRBJ1-1
CASSINRGTEAFF	TGTGCCAGTAGTATTAACAGGGGGACTGAAGCTTTCTTT	TRBD1	.	TRBV19	TRBJ1-1
CASSGTGGNQPQHF	TGTGCCAGCAGTGGGACAGGGGGAAATCAGCCCCAGCATTTT	TRBD1	.	TRBV2	TRBJ1-5
CASSLVGRPQHF	TGTGCCAGCAGCTTAGTCGGTCGGCCCCAGCATTTT	.	once	TRBV7-2	TRBJ1-5
CASSVTKSSYEQYF	TGCGCCAGCAGTGTGACTAAAAGCTCCTACGAGCAGTACTTC	.	.	TRBV10-1	TRBJ2-7
CSVEDPRTGDTEAFF	TGCAGCGTTGAAGATCCCCGAACGGGGGACACTGAAGCTTTCTTT	.	.	TRBV29-1	TRBJ1-1
CSVAEGAATGELFF	TGCAGCGTTGCGGAGGGGGCGGCCACCGGGGAGCTGTTTTTT	.	.	TRBV29-1	TRBJ2-2
CASSSEWGVDYEQYF	TGTGCCAGCAGCTCTGAGTGGGGGGTGGACTACGAGCAGTACTTC	.	few	TRBV13	TRBJ2-7
CASSTLLVSGELFF	TGTGCCAGCAGTACACTTCTAGTTTCCGGGGAGCTGTTTTTT	.	.	TRBV27	TRBJ2-2
CASSMGASYNEQFF	TGTGCCAGTAGTATGGGGGCGTCCTACAATGAGCAGTTCTTC	.	.	TRBV19	TRBJ2-1
CASRPLGVIGSEKLFF	TGCGCCAGCAGGCCCCTTGGGGTTATCGGGAGTGAAAAACTGTTTTTT	.	.	TRBV10-2	TRBJ1-4
CASSFSGGNTGELFF	TGTGCCAGCAGCTTTAGTGGGGGCAACACCGGGGAGCTGTTTTTT	.	.	TRBV7-9	TRBJ2-2
CASSQQGVEQFF	TGCGCCAGCAGCCAGCAGGGGGTTGAGCAGTTCTTC	TRBD1	.	TRBV4-1	TRBJ2-1
CASSDYRDGNTIYF	TGTGCCAGCAGTGATTACAGGGATGGAAACACCATATATTTT	.	.	TRBV6-1	TRBJ1-3
CASSDGRGDTF	TGCGCCAGCAGCGATGGACGGGGAGACACCTTC	.	.	TRBV5-1	TRBJ1-2
CASSLAGDRNQPQHF	TGTGCCAGCAGCTTAGCTGGGGACAGAAATCAGCCCCAGCATTTT	TRBD1	few	TRBV7-2	TRBJ1-5
CASSTGQGSGNQPQHF	TGTGCCAGCTCGACGGGACAGGGATCGGGCAATCAGCCCCAGCATTTT	TRBD1	.	TRBV18	TRBJ1-5
CSVDIGGSSYGYTF	TGCAGCGTTGATATAGGGGGCTCTTCCTATGGCTACACCTTC	TRBD1	.	TRBV29-1	TRBJ1-2
CASTQSFGVPGELFF	TGTGCCAGCACCCAATCCTTCGGGGTCCCCGGGGAGCTGTTTTTT	.	.	TRBV6-1	TRBJ2-2
CASSITGSEKLFF	TGCGCCAGCAGCATAACAGGGTCCGAAAAACTGTTTTTT	.	once	TRBV5-1	TRBJ1-4
CASSLSAQNEQYF	TGTGCCAGCAGTTTATCGGCACAAAACGAGCAGTACTTC	.	.	TRBV27	TRBJ2-7
CASSFTQTNEKLFF	TGTGCCAGCAGCTTTACACAGACGAATGAAAAACTGTTTTTT	.	.	TRBV7-9	TRBJ1-4
CASSAASGGYYNEQFF	TGTGCCAGCAGCGCCGCTAGTGGGGGGTATTACAATGAGCAGTTCTTC	.	.	TRBV7-2	TRBJ2-1
CASSQVAVYNEQFF	TGTGCCAGCAGTCAGGTAGCGGTGTACAATGAGCAGTTCTTC	.	few	TRBV11-2	TRBJ2-1
CSVPGQGMNTEAFF	TGCAGCGTACCGGGACAGGGAATGAACACTGAAGCTTTCTTT	TRBD1	.	TRBV29-1	TRBJ1-1
CASSVGGGTNEKLFF	TGTGCCAGCAGCGTAGGCGGAGGAACTAATGAAAAACTGTTTTTT	.	.	TRBV9	TRBJ1-4
CASSFDRGGDTQYF	TGTGCCAGCAGTTTCGACAGGGGAGGAGATACGCAGTATTTT	TRBD1	.	TRBV27	TRBJ2-3
CAISDAGIGGELFF	TGTGCCATCAGTGATGCGGGTATAGGCGGGGAGCTGTTTTTT	.	.	TRBV10-3	TRBJ2-2
CSVDYSGNNEQFF	TGCAGCGTTGATTACTCAGGAAACAATGAGCAGTTCTTC	.	once	TRBV29-1	TRBJ2-1
CACSGEDQPQHF	TGTGCCTGTTCGGGGGAGGACCAGCCCCAGCATTTT	.	.	TRBV7-7	TRBJ1-5
CASSSLRGPYNEQFF	TGTGCCAGCAGTTCTTTGCGGGGGCCCTACAATGAGCAGTTCTTC	.	.	TRBV27	TRBJ2-1
CASSPRTGGPYEQYF	TGTGCCAGCAGTCCCCGGACAGGGGGCCCCTACGAGCAGTACTTC	TRBD1	once	TRBV6-5	TRBJ2-7
CAWSDGTAQHF	TGTGCCTGGAGTGACGGGACAGCACAGCATTTT	TRBD1	once	TRBV30	TRBJ1-5
CASSLGPSPGNEQFF	TGTGCCAGCAGCTTAGGCCCCTCCCCGGGGAATGAGCAGTTCTTC	.	.	TRBV7-9	TRBJ2-1
CASSFREPTNEKLFF	TGTGCCAGCAGTTTCCGCGAACCAACTAATGAAAAACTGTTTTTT	.	.	TRBV27	TRBJ1-4
CASSLSGSTKNIQYF	TGTGCCAGCAGCTTAAGCGGGAGCACCAAAAACATTCAGTACTTC	TRBD2	.	TRBV6-5	TRBJ2-4
CASSETQGSYGYTF	TGTGCCAGCAGTGAAACACAGGGGAGCTATGGCTACACCTTC	TRBD1	.	TRBV10-3	TRBJ1-2
CASRSSGANVLTF	TGTGCCAGCAGGAGCTCTGGGGCCAACGTCCTGACTTTC	.	few	TRBV25-1	TRBJ2-6
CASTSGSLDYGYTF	TGTGCCAGCACCTCCGGGTCTCTCGATTATGGCTACACCTTC	.	.	TRBV28	TRBJ1-2
CASSFGGSSYEQYF	TGTGCCAGTAGCTTCGGGGGGAGCTCCTACGAGCAGTACTTC	TRBD2	few	TRBV19	TRBJ2-7
CASSLFGGAYNEQFF	TGCGCCAGCAGCTTGTTCGGGGGGGCCTACAATGAGCAGTTCTTC	TRBD2	.	TRBV5-1	TRBJ2-1
CASSLDRGDEQFF	TGTGCCAGCAGCTTGGACAGGGGCGATGAGCAGTTCTTC	TRBD1	.	TRBV5-5	TRBJ2-1
CASKRGQAYEQYF	TGTGCCAGCAAGAGGGGACAAGCCTACGAGCAGTACTTC	.	.	TRBV6-1	TRBJ2-7
CASSFGKTGWGNTIYF	TGTGCCAGCAGCTTCGGCAAGACAGGGTGGGGAAACACCATATATTTT	TRBD1	.	TRBV7-3	TRBJ1-3
CASNQGPNTEAFF	TGTGCCAGCAATCAGGGGCCGAACACTGAAGCTTTCTTT	.	.	TRBV2	TRBJ1-1
CARSSNYEQYF	TGTGCCAGAAGCTCCAACTACGAGCAGTACTTC	.	.	TRBV5-3	TRBJ2-7
CASRGTGAYSNQPQHF	TGTGCCAGCAGGGGAACAGGAGCTTATAGCAATCAGCCCCAGCATTTT	.	.	TRBV28	TRBJ1-5
CASSPNPGLAASYEQYF	TGTGCCAGCAGTCCCAACCCGGGACTAGCGGCCTCCTACGAGCAGTACTTC	TRBD2	.	TRBV25-1	TRBJ2-7
CASSRRNDEQFF	TGTGCCAGCAGTCGCAGAAATGATGAGCAGTTCTTC	.	few	TRBV27	TRBJ2-1
CASSQGTGVTEAFF	TGCGCCAGCAGCCAAGGTACAGGGGTGACTGAAGCTTTCTTT	TRBD1	.	TRBV4-3	TRBJ1-1
CASSLRWTPGNTIYF	TGTGCCAGCAGTTTAAGGTGGACACCTGGAAACACCATATATTTT	.	.	TRBV27	TRBJ1-3